This passage covers 13 T cell receptor beta chains from one sample sequenced in a study of blood T cell repertoires in COVID-19. Sequencing was performed with immunoSEQ multiplex PCR; in TCRdb, only in-frame clones are kept and a portion is missing. Among fewer than 65,000 clones listed, roughly 85% were seen once. Sequencing was done on a sample of peripheral blood. These receptors came from a man between 65 and 85 years old with acute or convalescent COVID-19.

The chain employs TRBV6-2 or TRBV6-3 and TRBJ1-1; D perhaps matches TRBD1 (6 bases). The CDR3 sequence is 17 residues long. Germline V gives CDR1 MNHEY, CDR2 SVGEGT. Trimming took off 6 bases at V and 0 bases at J, with 20 bases between the two ends. The DNA of the CDR3 is TGTGCCAGCAGCCCTGGGACAACATTTCAAATGAACACTGAAGCTTTCTTT. Amino acids: CASSPGTTFQMNTEAFF.

This chain uses TRBV7-2 with TRBJ1-5, with D uncertain. Germline loops: CDR1 SGHTA, CDR2 FQGNSA. With 1 base removed from V and 0 bases from J, the gap between germline ends came to 10 bases. The CDR3 has 16 residues. CDR3 sequence: CASSLVSGNSNQPQHF. CDR3 bases: TGTGCCAGCAGCTTAGTTTCGGGGAATAGCAATCAGCCCCAGCATTTT.

The chain couples TRBV19 to TRBJ2-1; 8 nucleotides align to TRBD2. The CDR3 contains 14 residues. Per germline, CDR1 LNHDA and CDR2 SQIVND (reference sequence). V gave up 1 base and J gave up 9 bases; unmatched junction bases: 5. The chain's CDR3 is CASSIAGGPIEQFF. DNA of the CDR3: TGTGCCAGTAGTATAGCGGGAGGGCCTATTGAGCAGTTCTTC.

The CDR3 coding sequence is TGCGCCAGCAGCTTGGATTTGACAGGGGATATCGGCGCTTTCTTT. Amino acids: CASSLDLTGDIGAFF. This rearrangement joins TRBV5-1 to TRBJ1-1; 8 nucleotides agree with TRBD1. J gave up 11 bases and V 0 bases, and 12 bases lay outside the gene matches. CDR3 length: 15 amino acids. Germline lookup yields CDR1 SGHRS and CDR2 YFSETQ.

This clone was counted only a few times. DNA for the CDR3: TGTGCTAGTGCATCCTCCGACAGTATTAATGAAAAACTGTTTTTT. It specifies CASASSDSINEKLFF. The chain uses TRBV12-5 and TRBJ1-4; D is possibly TRBD1 (5 bases). The V end was cut by 7 bases, the J end by 4 bases, with 16 bases between. The length of the CDR3 is 15 residues. In germline, CDR1 is LGHNT, CDR2 FRNRAP.

The CDR3 sequence is CASSLGTGWGNFNGYTF. Here the CDR3 DNA reads TGTGCCAGCAGCCTCGGGACAGGGTGGGGAAACTTTAATGGCTACACCTTC. V gene TRBV11-2 combines with J gene TRBJ1-2; TRBD1 agrees at 9 bases. Germline loops: CDR1 SGHAT, CDR2 FQNNGV. Trimming removed 5 bases from V and 6 bases from J; junction bases left unmatched: 16. The length of the CDR3 is 17 residues.

V is TRBV9 and J is TRBJ1-6, with a tentative D call TRBD1 (5 bases). Per germline, CDR1 SGDLS and CDR2 YYNGEE. There are 15 residues in the CDR3. The V and J ends lost 0 bases and 5 bases respectively, with 9 bases between them. Here the CDR3 reads CASSVGGRDNSPLHF. The DNA of the CDR3 is TGTGCCAGCAGCGTAGGGGGCAGAGATAATTCACCCCTCCACTTT.

V gene TRBV13 combines with J gene TRBJ1-1; possibly TRBD1 for D (5 bases). This CDR3 spans 19 amino acids. V was pared by 1 base and J by 1 base, with 22 bases between. Germline CDR1 and CDR2: PRHDT and FYEKMQ (reference sequence). The CDR3 reads CASSLVWPQGGGRNTEAFF. CDR3 DNA: TGTGCCAGCAGCTTAGTATGGCCCCAGGGAGGAGGTCGGAACACTGAAGCTTTCTTT.

This chain joins TRBV6-5 and TRBJ1-5; TRBD1 matches at 8 bases. The ends lost 6 bases at V and 4 bases at J; junction bases unmatched: 5. The CDR3 is 14 amino acids. Germline assignment: CDR1 MNHEY and CDR2 SVGAGI. The CDR3 bases are TGTGCCAGCAGCTTTAGACAGGGGAATCAGCCCCAGCATTTT. Residues: CASSFRQGNQPQHF.

CDR3 loop: CASSSLAGGVEETQYF. The CDR3 DNA is TGCGCCAGCAGCTCTCTAGCGGGAGGGGTTGAAGAGACCCAGTACTTC. The gene calls are TRBV5-1 and TRBJ2-5, with 12 positions matching TRBD2. Losses at the gene ends were 3 bases for V and 3 bases for J; bases not matched to a gene: 6. Looked up from germline, CDR1 is SGHRS and CDR2 is YFSETQ. The CDR3 runs to 16 residues.

The count of this clone is one. The DNA for the CDR3 is TGCGCCAGCAGCTCGGACCCCAGCGGGGGGGCCGGAGAGACCCAGTACTTC. Translating gives CASSSDPSGGAGETQYF. The chain combines TRBV5-1 with TRBJ2-5; 10 bases fit TRBD2. Unmatched junction bases numbered 12, after V lost 3 bases and J lost 4 bases. Germline CDR1 reads SGHRS; CDR2 reads YFSETQ. This CDR3 contains 17 residues.

V usage is TRBV19 and J usage is TRBJ1-2; 12 bases map to TRBD1. CDR3 length: 16 amino acids. V lost 7 bases and J lost 4; bases outside the gene matches: 10. The germline gives CDR1 LNHDA, CDR2 SQIVND (reference sequence). This chain's CDR3 is CASIPGQGASSYGYTF. CDR3 bases: TGTGCCAGTATACCGGGACAGGGGGCGTCTAGCTATGGCTACACCTTC.

This clone showed up just a few times. J is TRBJ2-1 and V is TRBV14, with a tentative D call TRBD2 (6 bases). The V end lost 6 bases, the J end lost 4 bases, and 10 bases lay between the germline ends. The CDR3 is 13 amino acids. Germline assignment: CDR1 SGHDN and CDR2 FVKESK. The chain's CDR3 is CASSKGGYNEQFF. The CDR3 nucleotides read TGTGCCAGCAGTAAGGGAGGATACAATGAGCAGTTCTTC.